The source of this T cell receptor (beta chain) is a study of shared clonotypes between healthy human individuals. Study outcomes and limitations: Sorted-subset sequencing, rarefaction showed, was incomplete despite large depth.

Profiled with immunoSEQ multiplex PCR; TCRdb holds only in-frame clones, not every one. The table shows around 1,900,000 clones, with 85% to 95% occurring only once. Comments on this clone: Its specificity is unknown.

CD45RO-negative, CCR7-selected cells formed the naive CD8 fraction, which excluded terminally differentiated effector memory CD45RA+ cells. Caucasian adults residing in Nashville, Tennessee made up all the donors. Germline V gene lookup returns CDR1 SGHVS and CDR2 FQNEAQ. V lost 5 bases and J 2 bases, leaving 22 bases between the germline ends. The CDR3 consists of 18 residues. The chain couples TRBV7-8 to TRBJ1-5; possibly TRBD1 for D (6 bases). The sample comprised naive CD8+ T cells from PBMCs. The receptor was derived from a man aged 18 to 29 in good health. Some clones in this sample may be carry-over from other donors' samples. CDR3 coding DNA: TGTGCCAGCAGCAATCCCGTCTCAACAGGGATAGGCAATCAGCCCCAGCATTTT. Amino acid sequence: CASSNPVSTGIGNQPQHF.